This T cell receptor (beta chain) was found in a study of T cell clones after liver transplantation. Whole-study context: Samples came pre-transplant, pre-randomization before withdrawal, and post-randomization after withdrawal ended.

Germline values: CDR1 SEHNR, CDR2 FQNEAQ (reference sequence). V trimming: 2 bases; J trimming: 2 bases; junction bases outside the gene matches: 8. The CDR3 runs to 17 residues. Points from the study as a whole: Migration into the graft, not deletion, may explain lost graft donor-reactive T cells.

This clone was detected only once. Its antigen is unidentified. Profiling relied on immunoSEQ multiplex PCR, and the TCRdb table lists in-frame clones only, not all of them. This table holds around 110,000 clones, around nine tenths found once. The receptor comes from a human patient who received a liver transplant. Some T cells may be supplied by the graft donor. This chain connects TRBV7-9 to TRBJ2-2, with TRBD2 matching 7 bases. The sample here was CD4+ T cells from blood, taken 12 months after liver transplant. The CDR3 nucleotides are TGTGCCAGCAGCTTACGTGGTGGGACTACAAACACCGGGGAGCTGTTTTTT. This encodes CASSLRGGTTNTGELFF.